This TCR beta chain was sequenced for a study of T cells in Graves' hyperthyroidism and ophthalmopathy. Amplification yielded TCR beta CDR3 regions, with RNA transcripts as the source. Initially, a first-round RT-PCR of the TCR CDR3 employed the HTBI primer set. TCRdb independently ran MiXCR on the multiplex PCR reads; one entry per CDR3 protein. The sample has roughly 150,000 distinct CDR3 sequences, about 9.4% seen once; the top ten hold roughly 23%. V was pared by 4 bases and J by 2 bases, with 14 bases between. Germline CDR1 and CDR2: SGHTS and YDEGEE. This CDR3 spans 15 amino acids. This clonotype was observed a handful of times.

This receptor was taken from a woman aged 18-29 years with Graves' hyperthyroidism that later progressed to Graves' ophthalmopathy. J is TRBJ2-3 and V is TRBV5-8; no definite D call. Sequenced input: blood. CDR3 nucleotide sequence: TGTGCCAGCAGCCAGCCTTGGGGTATCACAGATACGCAGTATTTT. Translating it yields CASSQPWGITDTQYF.